The T cell receptor (beta chain) described here comes from a study of cytomegalovirus exposure and HLA in healthy donors. Study-wide results and caveats: Accurate predictions that matched the HLA-A and HLA-B alleles of most subjects were reportedly made from TCR beta sequences. A few CMV-associated chains were confirmed in vitro to be specific for CMV antigens.

The donors were healthy bone marrow donors. Comments on this clone: Its antigen is unidentified.

With V trimmed by 5 bases and J by 4 bases, 7 bases remained unmatched. Looked up from germline, CDR1 is SGHTS and CDR2 is YDEGEE. CDR3 length: 14 residues. PCR primers comprised 60 Vbeta and 13 Jbeta primers. The table came from immunoSEQ multiplex PCR; TCRdb's copy has only in-frame clones and leaves some out. The sample lists under 150,000 clones; 70% to 85% were seen once. Source material: PBMCs. V usage is TRBV5-8 and J usage is TRBJ2-5; TRBD1 matches at 8 bases. This receptor was taken from a woman aged 60 to 75 in good health and CMV-seropositive. This CDR3 is CASSLTGVGETQYF. CDR3 DNA: TGTGCCAGCAGTCTGACAGGGGTCGGAGAGACCCAGTACTTC.